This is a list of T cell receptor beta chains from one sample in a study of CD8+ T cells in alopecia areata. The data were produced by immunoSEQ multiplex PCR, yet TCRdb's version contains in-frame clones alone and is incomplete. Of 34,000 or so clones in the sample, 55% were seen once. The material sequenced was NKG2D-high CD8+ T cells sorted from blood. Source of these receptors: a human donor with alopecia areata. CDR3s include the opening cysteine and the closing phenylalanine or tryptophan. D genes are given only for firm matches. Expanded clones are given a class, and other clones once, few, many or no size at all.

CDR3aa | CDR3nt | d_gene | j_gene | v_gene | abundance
CASSLFDGNTEAFF | TGTGCCAGCAGTTTATTTGACGGTAACACTGAAGCTTTCTTT | . | TRBJ1-1 | TRBV28 | few
CASSLGVGSSHGNEQFF | TGTGCCAGCAGCTTGGGGGTCGGGTCCTCTCATGGGAATGAGCAGTTCTTC | . | TRBJ2-1 | TRBV7-9 | few
CASSPGRYYEQYF | TGTGCCAGCAGCCCCGGCCGGTACTACGAGCAGTACTTC | . | TRBJ2-7 | TRBV11-2 | .
CASSREGYTF | TGTGCCAGCAGCCGGGAGGGCTACACCTTC | . | TRBJ1-2 | TRBV7-9 | .
CASSPRTGFYEQYF | TGTGCCAGCAGCCCGAGGACAGGGTTCTACGAGCAGTACTTC | TRBD1 | TRBJ2-7 | TRBV5-6 | .
CASSLATGRGYTF | TGCGCCAGCAGCTTGGCCACAGGGCGCGGCTACACCTTC | . | TRBJ1-2 | TRBV5-1 | once
CAIQDFYSNQPQHF | TGTGCCATCCAGGACTTTTATAGCAATCAGCCCCAGCATTTT | . | TRBJ1-5 | TRBV6-1 | .
CASSLVSGTYEQYF | TGTGCCAGCAGCTTAGTTAGCGGGACCTACGAGCAGTACTTC | TRBD2 | TRBJ2-7 | TRBV7-9 | few
CASSLEGSGSFVTQYF | TGTGCCAGCAGCTTAGAAGGCAGCGGAAGCTTTGTGACCCAGTACTTC | . | TRBJ2-5 | TRBV7-9 | .
CASSLTRGAGSPLHF | TGTGCCAGCAGCTTGACTCGGGGCGCGGGTTCACCCCTCCACTTT | . | TRBJ1-6 | TRBV5-4 | few